This T cell receptor (beta chain) was captured by sequencing in a study of spatial heterogeneity in lung cancer. The wider study: PBMC samples from follow-up, where available, were sequenced a median of around 22 months after resection. TCR and UMI combinations that were unique each appeared, on average, more than ten times in raw reads.

TCRdb itself ran the 5' RACE reads through MiXCR, one entry per CDR3 protein. The sample gives 110,000 or so distinct CDR3 sequences, approximately 10% of which show up once; less than 25% is in the top ten. Documented time point: blood at routine non-recurrence follow-up after resection. Sequencing of whole RNA from tumor, nontumor lung or frozen PBMC involved no sorting. Trimming removed 5 bases at V and 0 bases at J, with 10 bases between. The germline gives CDR1 MDHEN, CDR2 SYDVKM. The CDR3 sequence is 15 residues long. This sample comprised PBMCs, obtained at follow-up. This sequence originates from a female donor with early-stage non-small cell lung cancer. The chain carries TRBV28 and TRBJ1-4; D gene ambiguous. CDR3 coding DNA: TGTGCCAGCAGTCAACACACAGCAACTAATGAAAAACTGTTTTTT. Translating gives CASSQHTATNEKLFF.